What follows are 15 T cell receptor beta chains derived from one specimen sequenced in a study of early T cells in non-severe SARS-CoV-2 infection (dated by TCRdb to about 2021). Libraries were built with 5' RACE. Sequencer: NextSeq 500. The raw public data were reprocessed by TCRdb itself: fastp quality trimming at Q25, MiXCR clonotype calling, in-frame beta chains only. Each entry is one CDR3 protein sequence, shown with its most common DNA and genes. Recorded for this sample are roughly 29,000 distinct CDR3 sequences; roughly 5% of them occurred a single time. The ten biggest clones cover just under 4.5% of the sample. The sample was whole blood. All receptors derive from an adult who was a healthcare worker with PCR-confirmed SARS-CoV-2 infection or an uninfected control (not recorded which).

This clonotype was seen at least ten times. V and J are TRBV20-1 and TRBJ2-7; D ambiguous. Trimming stripped 3 bases from V and 0 bases from J, with 12 bases between. CDR1 is DFQATT, CDR2 SNEGSKA, per germline (reference sequence). CDR3 length equals 14 residues. The CDR3 reads CSASDRRASYEQYF. DNA for the CDR3: TGCAGTGCTAGTGATAGACGCGCCTCCTACGAGCAGTACTTC.

This clonotype was detected many times. The chain has TRBV19 and TRBJ1-2, with D perhaps TRBD1 (6 bases). The CDR3 totals 16 residues. Germline V gene sequence: CDR1 LNHDA, CDR2 SQIVND (reference sequence). Deletions cut 0 bases from V and 4 bases from J, with 15 bases between. CDR3 in amino acids: CASSIDLDRPAYGYTF. CDR3 DNA sequence: TGTGCCAGTAGTATAGATCTTGACAGGCCGGCCTATGGCTACACCTTC.

This clonotype was seen only a few times. The chain recombines TRBV27 with TRBJ2-5; D not certain. Germline assignment: CDR1 MNHEY and CDR2 SMNVEV (reference sequence). There are 16 residues in the CDR3. The V end lost 5 bases, the J end lost 4 bases, and 20 bases lay between the germline ends. The CDR3 protein is CASSPRFGPKGETQYF. In DNA form, the CDR3 reads TGTGCCAGCAGTCCCCGCTTCGGTCCAAAAGGAGAGACCCAGTACTTC.

This clonotype was seen ten or more times. The chain links TRBV10-3 to TRBJ2-7; the D is unclear. Trimming cost V 0 bases and J 6 bases, with 15 bases left between them. The CDR3 spans 15 residues. Per germline, CDR1 ENHRY and CDR2 SYGVKD. The CDR3 DNA reads TGTGCCATCAGTGAGTCGAAGGTTATGTCTATCGAGCAGTACTTC. Its protein product is CAISESKVMSIEQYF.

This clonotype was seen ten or more times. V usage is TRBV3-1 and J usage is TRBJ2-7; either TRBD1 or TRBD2 may fit D (5 bases each). V was pared by 1 base and J by 2 bases, with 9 bases between. This CDR3 has 14 amino acids. CDR1 and CDR2 (germline): LGHDT, YNNKEL (reference sequence). CDR3 sequence reads: CASSQGWDAYEQYF. The CDR3 nucleotides are TGTGCCAGCAGCCAAGGTTGGGACGCCTACGAGCAGTACTTC.

This clonotype was recorded many times. The J gene is TRBJ2-2, the V gene TRBV6-5, with 7 positions matching TRBD2. Germline V gene sequence: CDR1 MNHEY, CDR2 SVGAGI. V gave up 6 bases and J gave up 0 bases; unmatched junction bases: 4. CDR3 length: 15 residues. DNA for the CDR3: TGTGCCAGCAGGCTAGCGGCAGCGAACACCGGGGAGCTGTTTTTT. This sequence encodes CASRLAAANTGELFF.

The chain carries TRBV7-3 and TRBJ2-3; the D is unclear. CDR3 length: 12 residues. Germline CDR1 is SGHTA and CDR2 is FQGTGA. V lost 5 bases to trimming and J lost 5 bases, with 8 bases between them. The CDR3: CASSPAEDTQYF. The CDR3 coding sequence is TGTGCCAGCAGCCCCGCAGAAGATACGCAGTATTTT. Full variable domain (rest looked up from reference TRBV7-3 and TRBJ2-3): GAGVSQTPSNKVTEKGKYVELRCDPISGHTALYWYRQSLGQGPEFLIYFQGTGAADDSGLPNDRFFAVRPEGSVSTLKIQRTERGDSAVYLCASSPAEDTQYFGPGTRLTVL.

This clonotype was detected many times. The V gene is TRBV28, the J gene TRBJ1-6; a weak D match, TRBD1 (5 bases). This CDR3 comprises 15 residues. Looked up from germline, CDR1 is MDHEN and CDR2 is SYDVKM. V lost 8 bases to trimming and J lost 6 bases, with 17 bases between them. The CDR3 is CASRWPGGVNSPLHF. In nucleotides, the CDR3 is TGTGCCAGCCGTTGGCCGGGAGGGGTTAATTCACCCCTCCACTTT.

This clonotype was seen many times. The chain recombines TRBV6-4 with TRBJ1-1, with D hard to call. The V end lost 8 bases, the J end lost 2 bases, and 12 bases lay between the germline ends. Per germline, CDR1 MRHNA and CDR2 SNTAGT. This CDR3 region has 13 residues. In nucleotides, the CDR3 is TGTGCCAGCTCCACCTGGATAAACACTGAAGCTTTCTTT. Its protein is CASSTWINTEAFF.

The chain joins TRBV7-9 to TRBJ2-5; D ambiguous. The CDR3 spans 14 residues. The V end lost 1 base, the J end lost 2 bases, and 8 bases lay between the germline ends. CDR1 is SEHNR and CDR2 is FQNEAQ in the germline V gene (reference sequence). CDR3 residues: CASSLGRAQETQYF. The DNA of the CDR3 is TGTGCCAGCAGCTTAGGTCGGGCGCAAGAGACCCAGTACTTC.

This clonotype was seen many times. DNA of the CDR3: TGTGCCAGCAGCCACTCCACAAGGGTTCCCTACGAGCAGTACTTC. This gives the protein CASSHSTRVPYEQYF. The gene calls are TRBV14 and TRBJ2-7; D remains unclear. CDR1 SGHDN and CDR2 FVKESK come from the germline V gene. The ends were cut back, 3 bases at V and 2 bases at J, with 14 bases in the middle. The CDR3 runs to 15 residues.

The chain recombines TRBV5-1 with TRBJ2-7, with a weak D call TRBD1 (6 bases). CDR3 length: 13 amino acids. V was shortened by 5 bases and J by 3 bases, with 12 bases between the two germline ends. Germline V CDR1 and CDR2: SGHRS, YFSETQ. The chain's CDR3 is CASRHTGSYEQYF. The CDR3 region has the DNA TGCGCCAGCAGACATACAGGGAGCTACGAGCAGTACTTC. Looking up the rest from reference TRBV5-1 and TRBJ2-7 gives the full variable domain: KAGVTQTPRYLIKTRGQQVTLSCSPISGHRSVSWYQQTPGQGLQFLFEYFSETQRNKGNFPGRFSGRQFSNSRSEMNVSTLELGDSALYLCASRHTGSYEQYFGPGTRLTVT.

This clonotype is medium-sized (0.01 to 0.1%). The CDR3 region has the DNA TGTGCCAGCAGCGCCAGACAAGGCTCCTACGAGCAGTACTTC. Translated, it gives CASSARQGSYEQYF. The rearrangement joins TRBV7-9 to TRBJ2-7; D is unclear. The CDR3 is made up of 14 amino acids. V was cut by 5 bases and J by 0 bases, with 11 bases left in between. The germline V gene has CDR1 SEHNR and CDR2 FQNEAQ (reference sequence).

This clonotype was observed many times. The rearrangement links TRBV6-5 to TRBJ2-7, with 7 bases lining up with TRBD1. The V segment lost 2 bases and the J segment 6 bases; nucleotides outside the gene matches: 7. CDR3 size: 14 residues. From germline, CDR1 is MNHEY and CDR2 SVGAGI. This chain's CDR3 is CASSYRRGGREQYF. The CDR3 region has the DNA TGTGCCAGCAGTTACCGACGAGGGGGCCGCGAGCAGTACTTC.

There are many counts of this clonotype. The CDR3 loop is CASSPFQREGGSEQFF. CDR3 bases: TGTGCCAGCAGTCCATTCCAGCGGGAGGGTGGTAGCGAGCAGTTCTTC. The chain links TRBV7-6 to TRBJ2-1, with TRBD2 matching over 10 bases. In germline, CDR1 is SGHVS, CDR2 FNYEAQ. The CDR3 extends over 16 amino acids. Trimming took 6 bases from V and 10 from J; bases not matched to a gene: 15. The complete variable domain, with remaining parts taken from reference TRBV7-6 and TRBJ2-1, reads GAGVSQSPRYKVTKRGQDVALRCDPISGHVSLYWYRQALGQGPEFLTYFNYEAQQDKSGLPNDRFSAERPEGSISTLTIQRTEQRDSAMYRCASSPFQREGGSEQFFGPGTRLTVL.